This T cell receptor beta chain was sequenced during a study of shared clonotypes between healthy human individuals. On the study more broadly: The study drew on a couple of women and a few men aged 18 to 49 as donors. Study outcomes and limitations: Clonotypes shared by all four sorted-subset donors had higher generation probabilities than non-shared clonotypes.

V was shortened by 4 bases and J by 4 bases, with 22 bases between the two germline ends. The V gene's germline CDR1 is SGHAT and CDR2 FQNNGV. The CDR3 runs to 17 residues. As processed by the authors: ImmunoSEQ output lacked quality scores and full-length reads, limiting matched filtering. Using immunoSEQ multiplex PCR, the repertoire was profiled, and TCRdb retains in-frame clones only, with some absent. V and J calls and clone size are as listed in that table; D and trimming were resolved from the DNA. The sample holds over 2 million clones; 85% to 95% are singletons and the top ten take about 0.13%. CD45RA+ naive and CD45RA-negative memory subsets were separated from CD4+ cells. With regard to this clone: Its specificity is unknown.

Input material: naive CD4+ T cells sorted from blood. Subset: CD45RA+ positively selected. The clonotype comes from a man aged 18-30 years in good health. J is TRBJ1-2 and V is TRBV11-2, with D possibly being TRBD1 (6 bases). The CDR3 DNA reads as TGTGCCAGCAGCTCTCTCAAGCGGGTACAGGGAAGCTATGGCTACACCTTC. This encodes CASSSLKRVQGSYGYTF.